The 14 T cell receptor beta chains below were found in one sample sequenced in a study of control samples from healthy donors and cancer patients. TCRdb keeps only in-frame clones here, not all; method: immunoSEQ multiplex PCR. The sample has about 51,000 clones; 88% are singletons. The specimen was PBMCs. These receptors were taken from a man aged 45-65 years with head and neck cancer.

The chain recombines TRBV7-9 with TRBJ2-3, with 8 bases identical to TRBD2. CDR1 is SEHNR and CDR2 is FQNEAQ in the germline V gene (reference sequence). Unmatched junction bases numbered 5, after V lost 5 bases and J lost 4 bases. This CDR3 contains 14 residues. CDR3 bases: TGTGCCAGCAGCCCAAGCGGGAGCGCAGATACGCAGTATTTT. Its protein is CASSPSGSADTQYF.

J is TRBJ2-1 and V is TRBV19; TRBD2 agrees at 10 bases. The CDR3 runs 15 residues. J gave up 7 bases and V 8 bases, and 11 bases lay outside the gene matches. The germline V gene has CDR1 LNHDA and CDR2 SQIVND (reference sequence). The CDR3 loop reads CASAPLAGMGNEQFF. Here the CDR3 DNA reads TGTGCCAGTGCCCCACTAGCGGGAATGGGGAATGAGCAGTTCTTC.

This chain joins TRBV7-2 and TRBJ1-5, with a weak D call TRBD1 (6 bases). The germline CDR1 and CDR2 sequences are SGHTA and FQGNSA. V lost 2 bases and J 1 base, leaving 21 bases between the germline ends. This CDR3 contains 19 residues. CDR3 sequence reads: CASSLIFGAGAASNQPQHF. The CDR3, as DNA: TGTGCCAGCAGCTTAATTTTTGGTGCAGGGGCGGCGAGCAATCAGCCCCAGCATTTT.

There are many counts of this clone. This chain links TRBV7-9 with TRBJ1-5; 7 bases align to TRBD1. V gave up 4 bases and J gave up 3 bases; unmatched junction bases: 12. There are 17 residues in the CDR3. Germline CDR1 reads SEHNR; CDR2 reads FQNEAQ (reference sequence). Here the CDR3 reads CASSYSYRQGVNQPQHF. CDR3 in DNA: TGTGCCAGCAGCTACAGCTATCGACAGGGTGTCAATCAGCCCCAGCATTTT.

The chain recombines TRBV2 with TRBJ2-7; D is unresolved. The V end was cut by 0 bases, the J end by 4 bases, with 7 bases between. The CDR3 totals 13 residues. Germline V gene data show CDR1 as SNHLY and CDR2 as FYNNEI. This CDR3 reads CASSEAWSYEQYF. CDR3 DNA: TGTGCCAGCAGTGAAGCGTGGAGTTACGAGCAGTACTTC.

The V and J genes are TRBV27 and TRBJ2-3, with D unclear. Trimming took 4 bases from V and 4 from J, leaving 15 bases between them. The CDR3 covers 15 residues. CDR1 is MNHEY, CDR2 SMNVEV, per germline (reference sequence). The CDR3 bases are TGTGCCAGCAGTTACCGGGCGATGGGTGCAGATACGCAGTATTTT. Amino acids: CASSYRAMGADTQYF.

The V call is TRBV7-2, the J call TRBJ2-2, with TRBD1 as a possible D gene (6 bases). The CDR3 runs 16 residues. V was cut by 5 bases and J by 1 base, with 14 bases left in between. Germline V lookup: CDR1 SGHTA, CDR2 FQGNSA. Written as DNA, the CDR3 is TGTGCCAGCAGCCCCCCCGGGACACTGAACACCGGGGAGCTGTTTTTT. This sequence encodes CASSPPGTLNTGELFF. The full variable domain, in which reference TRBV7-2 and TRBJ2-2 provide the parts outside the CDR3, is GAGVSQSPSNKVTEKGKDVELRCDPISGHTALYWYRQSLGQGLEFLIYFQGNSAPDKSGLPSDRFSAERTGGSVSTLTIQRTQQEDSAVYLCASSPPGTLNTGELFFGEGSRLTVL.

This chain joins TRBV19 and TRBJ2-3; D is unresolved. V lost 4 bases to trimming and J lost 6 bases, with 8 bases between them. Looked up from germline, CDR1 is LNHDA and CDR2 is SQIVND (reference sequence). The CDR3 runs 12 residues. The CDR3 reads CASSKDRDTQYF. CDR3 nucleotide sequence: TGTGCCAGTAGTAAGGACCGTGATACGCAGTATTTT.

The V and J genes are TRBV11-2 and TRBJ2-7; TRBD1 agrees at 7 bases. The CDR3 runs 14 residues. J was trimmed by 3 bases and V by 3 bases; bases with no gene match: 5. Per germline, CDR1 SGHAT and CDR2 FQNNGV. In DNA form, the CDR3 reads TGTGCCAGCAGCTTCCAAAGACAGGGCTACGAGCAGTACTTC. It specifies CASSFQRQGYEQYF.

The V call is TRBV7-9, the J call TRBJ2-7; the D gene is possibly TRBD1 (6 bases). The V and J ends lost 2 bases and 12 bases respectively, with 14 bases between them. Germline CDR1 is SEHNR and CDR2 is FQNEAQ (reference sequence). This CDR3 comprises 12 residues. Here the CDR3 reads CASSLSTGLSYF. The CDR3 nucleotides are TGTGCCAGCAGCTTATCGACAGGTCTTTCGTACTTC.

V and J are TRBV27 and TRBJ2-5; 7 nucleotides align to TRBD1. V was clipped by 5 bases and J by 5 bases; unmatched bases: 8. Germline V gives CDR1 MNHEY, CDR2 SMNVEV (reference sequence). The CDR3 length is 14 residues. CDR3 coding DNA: TGTGCCAGCAGTCCCGGACAGGTTTGGGAGACCCAGTACTTC. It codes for CASSPGQVWETQYF.

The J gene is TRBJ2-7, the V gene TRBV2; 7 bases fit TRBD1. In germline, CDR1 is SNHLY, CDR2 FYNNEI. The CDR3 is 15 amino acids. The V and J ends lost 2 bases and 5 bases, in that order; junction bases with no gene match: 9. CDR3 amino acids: CASSEMVRGRDEQYF. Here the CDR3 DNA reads TGTGCCAGCAGTGAAATGGTTAGGGGGCGCGACGAGCAGTACTTC.

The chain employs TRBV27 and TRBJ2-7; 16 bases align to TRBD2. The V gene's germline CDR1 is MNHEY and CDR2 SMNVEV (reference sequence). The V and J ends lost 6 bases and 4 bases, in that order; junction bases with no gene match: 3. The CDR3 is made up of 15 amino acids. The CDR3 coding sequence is TGTGCCAGCAGACAGGGACTAGCGGGGGGGTACGAGCAGTACTTC. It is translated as CASRQGLAGGYEQYF.

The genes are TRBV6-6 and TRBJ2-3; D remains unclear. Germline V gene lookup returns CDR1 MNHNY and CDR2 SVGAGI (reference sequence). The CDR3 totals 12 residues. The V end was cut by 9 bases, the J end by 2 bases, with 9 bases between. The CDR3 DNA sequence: TGTGCCAGTGCATCCCCCACAGATACGCAGTATTTT. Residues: CASASPTDTQYF.